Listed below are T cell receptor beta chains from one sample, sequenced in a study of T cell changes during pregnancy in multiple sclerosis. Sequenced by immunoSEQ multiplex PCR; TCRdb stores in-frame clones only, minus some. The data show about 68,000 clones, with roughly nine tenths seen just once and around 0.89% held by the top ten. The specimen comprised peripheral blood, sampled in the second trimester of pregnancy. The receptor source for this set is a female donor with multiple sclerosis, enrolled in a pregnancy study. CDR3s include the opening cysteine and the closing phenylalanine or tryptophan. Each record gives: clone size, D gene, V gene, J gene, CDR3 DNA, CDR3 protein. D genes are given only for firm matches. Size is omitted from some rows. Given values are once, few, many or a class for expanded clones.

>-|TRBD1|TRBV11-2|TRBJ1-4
TGTGCCAGCAGCTTAGATGGGGACAGTAATGAAAAACTGTTTTTT
CASSLDGDSNEKLFF
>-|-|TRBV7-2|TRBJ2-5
TGTGCCAGCAGCTCCAGGTACCAAGAGACCCAGTACTTC
CASSSRYQETQYF
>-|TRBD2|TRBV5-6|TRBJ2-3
TGTGCCAGCAGCTTTAGCGGGGCATCCACAGATACGCAGTATTTT
CASSFSGASTDTQYF
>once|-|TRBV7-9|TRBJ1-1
TGTGCCAGCAGCTTGTACGGGGACACTGAAGCTTTCTTT
CASSLYGDTEAFF
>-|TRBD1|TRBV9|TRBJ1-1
TGTGCCAGCAGCGTAGGGCAGGGGGCTAGGAACACTGAAGCTTTCTTT
CASSVGQGARNTEAFF
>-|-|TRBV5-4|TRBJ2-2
TGTGCCAGCAGCCCCCGAAGGGGGACGAACACCGGGGAGCTGTTTTTT
CASSPRRGTNTGELFF
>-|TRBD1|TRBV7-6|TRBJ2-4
TGTGCCAGCAGCTCTCGGCTCGGGGACAGGAAAGCCAAAAACATTCAGTACTTC
CASSSRLGDRKAKNIQYF
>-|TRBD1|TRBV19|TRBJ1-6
TGTGCCACCGCGGTGACAGGGTCTGATTCACCCCTCCACTTT
CATAVTGSDSPLHF
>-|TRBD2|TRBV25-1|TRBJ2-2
TGTGCCAGCAGTGAAGTTGCGGGGGGAGTCTCGAACACCGGGGAGCTGTTTTTT
CASSEVAGGVSNTGELFF
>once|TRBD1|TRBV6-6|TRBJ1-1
TGTGCCAGCACTCAGGGGGTTACCACTGAAGCTTTCTTT
CASTQGVTTEAFF
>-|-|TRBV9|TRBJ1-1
TGTGCCAGCAGCGACTCGGGGAGGGTCGGGAACACTGAAGCTTTCTTT
CASSDSGRVGNTEAFF
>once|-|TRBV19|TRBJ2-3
TGTGCCAGTAGTATAAGGCAGGGGTACACAGATACGCAGTATTTT
CASSIRQGYTDTQYF
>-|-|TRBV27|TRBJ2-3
TGTGCCAGACCTAGGACAGGGAGGGCAGATACGCAGTATTTT
CARPRTGRADTQYF
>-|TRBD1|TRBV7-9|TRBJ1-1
TGTGCCAGCAGCCCAAGCAGGGGGAGCACTGAAGCTTTCTTT
CASSPSRGSTEAFF
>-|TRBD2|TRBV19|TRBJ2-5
TGTGCCAGTAGTATAAATGGCGGGGGGCTGGGCCAAGAGACCCAGTACTTC
CASSINGGGLGQETQYF
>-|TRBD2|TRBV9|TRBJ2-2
TGTGCCAGCAGAGCCGGGACTAGCGGCACCGGGGAGCTGTTTTTT
CASRAGTSGTGELFF
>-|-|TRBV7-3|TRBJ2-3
TGTGCCAGCAGCTGGGCCGGATTCACAGATACGCAGTATTTT
CASSWAGFTDTQYF
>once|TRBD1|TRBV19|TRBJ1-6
TGTGCCAGTAGTTCAAGACAGGGAGGAGATTCACCCCTCCACTTT
CASSSRQGGDSPLHF
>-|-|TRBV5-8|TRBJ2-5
TGTGCCAGCAGCTCGTTTTGGGGCGGGGTCGGGGAGACCCAGTACTTC
CASSSFWGGVGETQYF
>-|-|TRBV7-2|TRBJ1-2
TGTGCCAGCAGCAAAACACGGACAGCCGTCTATGGCTACACCTTC
CASSKTRTAVYGYTF
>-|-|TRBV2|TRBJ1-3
TGTGCCAGCAGTGAAGGTGGGGGCGCTAGCTCTGGAAACACCATATATTTT
CASSEGGGASSGNTIYF
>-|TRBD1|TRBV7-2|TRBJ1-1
TGTGCCAGCAGCTTAGCTACAGGGGCAGGCACTGAAGCTTTCTTT
CASSLATGAGTEAFF
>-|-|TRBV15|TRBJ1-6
TGTGCCACCAGCAGAGATAGGACTCGGAATTCACCCCTCCACTTT
CATSRDRTRNSPLHF
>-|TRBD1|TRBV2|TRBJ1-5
TGTGCCAGCAGTGATGAGACAGGGGAGGATCAGCCCCAGCATTTT
CASSDETGEDQPQHF
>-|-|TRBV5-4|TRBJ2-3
TGTGCCAGCAGCTTGGGGGGGCCAAGCACAGATACGCAGTATTTT
CASSLGGPSTDTQYF
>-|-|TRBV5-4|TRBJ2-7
TGTGCCAGCAGCGAGCGACGGGGGACCTACGAGCAGTACTTC
CASSERRGTYEQYF
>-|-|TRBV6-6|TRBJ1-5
TGTGCCAGCAGTACAGCCGGGACTAGGGGCAATCAGCCCCAGCATTTT
CASSTAGTRGNQPQHF
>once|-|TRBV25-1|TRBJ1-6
TGTGCCAGCAGTAAATCCGGGACACACTATAATTCACCCCTCCACTTT
CASSKSGTHYNSPLHF
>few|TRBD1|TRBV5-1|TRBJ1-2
TGCGCCAGCAGTCCACAGGGGACAGGGAACTATGGCTACACCTTC
CASSPQGTGNYGYTF
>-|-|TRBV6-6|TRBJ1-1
TGTGCCAGCAGTTACTCACAGGGGAACACTGAAGCTTTCTTT
CASSYSQGNTEAFF
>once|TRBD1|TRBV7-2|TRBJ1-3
TGTGCCAGCAGCCCGGACAGGGTCTCTGGAAACACCATATATTTT
CASSPDRVSGNTIYF
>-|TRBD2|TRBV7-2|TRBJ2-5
TGTGCCAGCAGCTTGAAACTAGCGGGGGGGACCCAGTACTTC
CASSLKLAGGTQYF
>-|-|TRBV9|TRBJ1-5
TGTGCCAGCAGCGAAGGGGGATATAGCAATCAGCCCCAGCATTTT
CASSEGGYSNQPQHF
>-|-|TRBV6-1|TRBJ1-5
TGTGCCAGCAGTGAAGCGGGCAGCAATCAGCCCCAGCATTTT
CASSEAGSNQPQHF
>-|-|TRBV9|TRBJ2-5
TGTGCCAGCAGCGTAGTCGGGTTCGAGACCCAGTACTTC
CASSVVGFETQYF
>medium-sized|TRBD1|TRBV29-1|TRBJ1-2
TGCAGCGTTGGGACAGGGGGCACGTCTGGCTACACCTTC
CSVGTGGTSGYTF
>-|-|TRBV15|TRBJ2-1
TGTGCCACCAGCAGAGAAAGAGGGGGGGCCAGGGAGCAGTTCTTC
CATSRERGGAREQFF
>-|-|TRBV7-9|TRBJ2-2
TGTGCCAGCAGCTTACGGGCGAACACCGGGGAGCTGTTTTTT
CASSLRANTGELFF
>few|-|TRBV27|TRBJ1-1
TGTGCCAGCACCCTCACATCTCACCCTAACACTGAAGCTTTCTTT
CASTLTSHPNTEAFF
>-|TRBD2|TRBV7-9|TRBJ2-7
TGTGCCAGCAGCGCCTCCGGCGGGACTACCCTCGAGTCCTACGAGCAGTACTTC
CASSASGGTTLESYEQYF
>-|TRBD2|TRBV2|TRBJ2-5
TGTGCCAGCAGTGAACTGAGGACTAGCGGGGGGAGGCAAGAGACCCAGTACTTC
CASSELRTSGGRQETQYF
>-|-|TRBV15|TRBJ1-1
TGTGCCACCAGAATCTACGGGGAGGGCACTGAAGCTTTCTTT
CATRIYGEGTEAFF
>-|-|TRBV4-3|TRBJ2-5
TGCGCCAGCAGCCAACGGGAGCAGTCGGCCCAGTACTTC
CASSQREQSAQYF
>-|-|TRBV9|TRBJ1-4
TGTGCCAGCAGCGTGCAAGGAGCTTATGGTGAAAAACTGTTTTTT
CASSVQGAYGEKLFF